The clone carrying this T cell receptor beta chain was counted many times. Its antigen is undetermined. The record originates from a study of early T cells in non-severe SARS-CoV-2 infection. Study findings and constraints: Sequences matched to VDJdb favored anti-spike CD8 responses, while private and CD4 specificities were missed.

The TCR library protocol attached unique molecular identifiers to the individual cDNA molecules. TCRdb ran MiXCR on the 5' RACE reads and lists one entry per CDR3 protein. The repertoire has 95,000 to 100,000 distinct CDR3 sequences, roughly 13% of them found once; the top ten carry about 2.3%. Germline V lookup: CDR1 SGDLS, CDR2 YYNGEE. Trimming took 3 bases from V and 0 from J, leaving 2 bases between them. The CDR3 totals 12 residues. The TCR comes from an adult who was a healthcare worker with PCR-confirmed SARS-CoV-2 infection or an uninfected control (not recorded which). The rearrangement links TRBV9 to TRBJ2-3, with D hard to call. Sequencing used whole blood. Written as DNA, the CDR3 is TGTGCCAGCAGCGCGAGCACAGATACGCAGTATTTT. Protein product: CASSASTDTQYF.